This passage covers 24 T cell receptor beta chains from one sample sequenced in a study of T cells after yellow fever vaccination. TCRdb re-analysed the 5' RACE reads in MiXCR, keeping a single row per CDR3 protein. The sample yields about 170,000 distinct CDR3 sequences, about 11% seen once. This sample comprised CD8+ T cells sorted from PBMCs, obtained 15 days after the yellow fever booster vaccination. The receptors were gathered from a young man who received the YFV17D yellow fever vaccine.

This clonotype has a count of ten or more. This chain uses TRBV7-9 with TRBJ2-3; possibly TRBD2 for D (6 bases). Per germline, CDR1 SEHNR and CDR2 FQNEAQ (reference sequence). The CDR3 has 17 amino acids. Trimming left V 4 bases short and J 4 bases short, with 21 bases between. CDR3 region: CASSSEGRGWGADTQYF. Here the CDR3 DNA reads TGTGCCAGCAGCTCCGAGGGCCGGGGCTGGGGGGCAGATACGCAGTATTTT.

The V gene is TRBV20-1, the J gene TRBJ2-7; D perhaps matches TRBD1 (6 bases). This CDR3 spans 15 amino acids. Germline CDR1 reads DFQATT; CDR2 reads SNEGSKA (reference sequence). Trimming took 1 base from V and 3 from J, leaving 16 bases between them. CDR3 DNA: TGCAGTGCTAGAGTACCGAGGACAGCAAGCTACGAGCAGTACTTC. Translating it yields CSARVPRTASYEQYF.

The V gene is TRBV4-1, the J gene TRBJ1-5; 9 bases fit TRBD1. V trimming: 6 bases; J trimming: 3 bases; junction bases outside the gene matches: 3. This CDR3 contains 14 residues. Per germline, CDR1 MGHRA and CDR2 YSYEKL. CDR3 nucleotides: TGCGCCAGCAGGGGGACAGGGTTCAATCAGCCCCAGCATTTT. Protein product: CASRGTGFNQPQHF.

This clonotype has a count of ten or more. The gene calls are TRBV4-2 and TRBJ2-3; 7 bases line up with TRBD2. The CDR3 covers 17 residues. CDR1 and CDR2 (germline): LGHNA, YNFKEQ. V was clipped by 0 bases and J by 0 bases; unmatched bases: 6. CDR3: CASSQDISGTSTDTQYF. The CDR3 DNA reads TGTGCCAGCAGCCAAGACATCAGCGGGACTAGCACAGATACGCAGTATTTT.

This clonotype was seen only a few times. This sequence joins TRBV2 and TRBJ1-6; possibly TRBD1 for D (6 bases). This CDR3 has 15 amino acids. Looked up from germline, CDR1 is SNHLY and CDR2 is FYNNEI. V was shortened by 4 bases and J by 10 bases, with 17 bases between the two germline ends. This CDR3 is CASSAGQGVGSPLHF. The DNA for the CDR3 is TGTGCCAGCAGTGCGGGACAAGGGGTAGGATCACCCCTCCACTTT. Full variable domain (missing parts from reference TRBV2 and TRBJ1-6): EPEVTQTPSHQVTQMGQEVILRCVPISNHLYFYWYRQILGQKVEFLVSFYNNEISEKSEIFDDQFSVERPDGSNFTLKIRSTKLEDSAMYFCASSAGQGVGSPLHFGNGTRLTVT.

Only a few counts were recorded for this clonotype. CDR3: CASSSGLTGVTGELFF. CDR3 sequence (DNA): TGCGCCAGCAGCTCCGGACTCACGGGAGTCACCGGGGAGCTGTTTTTT. The rearrangement links TRBV4-3 to TRBJ2-2, with a weak D call TRBD2 (6 bases). Germline loops: CDR1 LGHNA, CDR2 YSLEER. This CDR3 is built from 16 residues. The V and J ends lost 5 bases and 4 bases respectively, with 17 bases between them.

This clonotype has more than one count but fewer than ten. This chain joins TRBV29-1 and TRBJ2-7; D might be TRBD1 (5 bases). CDR1 and CDR2 (germline): SQVTM, ANQGSEA. Trimming stripped 4 bases from V and 5 bases from J, with 12 bases between. The CDR3 runs 12 residues. The CDR3 sequence: CSVVGPGDEQYV. The CDR3 nucleotides are TGCAGCGTTGTGGGGCCTGGGGACGAGCAGTACGTC.

The CDR3 DNA sequence: TGCGCCAGCAGTCAGTCCAGGGGGCAGGGGAAAACCGGGGAGCTGTTTTTT. This sequence encodes CASSQSRGQGKTGELFF. This rearrangement joins TRBV23-1 to TRBJ2-2; TRBD1 aligns across 8 bases. TRBV23-1 is recorded as an ORF, its role being uncertain. V lost 3 bases, J lost 5 bases, and 11 bases stayed unmatched. The CDR3 runs 17 residues.

This clonotype was counted a few times. The chain is built from TRBV20-1 and TRBJ2-1; TRBD2 agrees at 11 bases. The V and J ends lost 6 bases and 5 bases, in that order; junction bases with no gene match: 18. The V gene's germline CDR1 is DFQATT and CDR2 SNEGSKA (reference sequence). The CDR3 extends over 18 amino acids. Here the CDR3 DNA reads TGCAGTGCCCCACGCGGTAGCGGGGGGGCCATACCCCACAATGAGCAGTTCTTC. Amino acid sequence: CSAPRGSGGAIPHNEQFF.

This clonotype was counted only a few times. The rearrangement uses TRBV7-6 and TRBJ2-3, with unresolved D. CDR1 SGHVS and CDR2 FNYEAQ come from the germline V gene. The CDR3 totals 16 residues. Trimming removed 2 bases at V and 0 bases at J, with 12 bases between. CDR3 DNA sequence: TGTGCCAGCAGCTTACTTGGGCATTCTAGCACAGATACGCAGTATTTT. Translation: CASSLLGHSSTDTQYF.

Here the CDR3 DNA reads TGTGCCTGGAGTGTAGGGCTAGCGCGCACAGATACGCAGTATTTT. Its translation: CAWSVGLARTDTQYF. The chain carries TRBV30 and TRBJ2-3; the D gene is possibly TRBD2 (6 bases). The germline V gene encodes CDR1 GTSNPN and CDR2 SVGIG (reference sequence). CDR3 length: 15 amino acids. The V end was cut by 0 bases, the J end by 1 base, with 11 bases between.

This clonotype was seen a handful of times. The chain links TRBV10-3 to TRBJ2-5; 9 bases line up with TRBD2. Germline V CDR1 and CDR2: ENHRY, SYGVKD. The CDR3 has 17 residues. V was pared by 0 bases and J by 3 bases, with 8 bases of the junction left unmatched. CDR3 residues: CAISESRIAGEEETQYF. CDR3 nucleotides: TGTGCCATCAGTGAGTCGAGGATAGCGGGGGAAGAAGAGACCCAGTACTTC.

This clonotype was detected a few times. The chain recombines TRBV4-3 with TRBJ2-3; D remains ambiguous. The CDR3 has 14 residues. Germline V gene sequence: CDR1 LGHNA, CDR2 YSLEER. V was pared by 3 bases and J by 12 bases, with 19 bases between. CDR3 sequence: CASSQTSMVYGQYF. CDR3 nucleotides: TGCGCCAGCAGCCAGACCAGTATGGTCTACGGTCAGTATTTT.

The rearrangement joins TRBV4-1 to TRBJ2-2; D is undetermined. Between the trimmed V and J ends, which lost 2 bases and 3 bases, there was a span of 7 bases. CDR1 and CDR2 from the germline V gene are MGHRA and YSYEKL. This CDR3 region has 14 residues. CDR3 DNA sequence: TGCGCCAGCAGCCAACTCCCCGACACCGGGGAGCTGTTTTTT. Translated, it gives CASSQLPDTGELFF.

This clonotype turned up a few times. The rearrangement uses TRBV29-1 and TRBJ2-5; TRBD2 aligns across 7 bases. The CDR3 sequence is 15 residues long. CDR1 SQVTM and CDR2 ANQGSEA come from the germline V gene. V shed 1 base and J 4 bases; nucleotides not matched to a gene: 9. DNA for the CDR3: TGCAGCGTTGAAGCGCCGAGCGGGGAGAGAGAGACCCAGTACTTC. The encoded protein is CSVEAPSGERETQYF.

In its sample, this clonotype was seen a few times. The chain employs TRBV5-1 and TRBJ2-7; no clear D gene. The germline V gene has CDR1 SGHRS and CDR2 YFSETQ. V dropped 2 bases and J dropped 3 bases, with 15 bases sitting between them. The CDR3 loop spans 15 amino acids. For the CDR3, the DNA is TGCGCCAGCAGCTTTCTAGGTAGGCAGGACTACGAGCAGTACGTC. It is translated as CASSFLGRQDYEQYV.

The chain couples TRBV5-4 to TRBJ2-3; 8 bases are a match to TRBD2. The junction had 7 bases not matched to a gene; V was cut back by 1 base and J by 3 bases. Germline assignment: CDR1 SGHNT and CDR2 YYREEE (reference sequence). The CDR3 loop spans 16 amino acids. CDR3 residues: CASSLLPAGVTDTQYF. Written as DNA, the CDR3 is TGTGCCAGCAGCTTGCTGCCAGCGGGGGTAACAGATACGCAGTATTTT.

This clonotype was seen repeatedly, ten times or more. The rearrangement links TRBV4-1 to TRBJ1-5; D call uncertain. The CDR3 is 15 residues long. Germline loops: CDR1 MGHRA, CDR2 YSYEKL. V was clipped by 1 base and J by 0 bases, with 7 bases between them. CDR3 nucleotides: TGCGCCAGCAGCCAAGGCAGATATAGCAATCAGCCCCAGCATTTT. Amino acid sequence: CASSQGRYSNQPQHF.

The V call is TRBV20-1, the J call TRBJ2-4; 11 bases are a match to TRBD2. J gave up 1 base and V 7 bases, and 6 bases lay outside the gene matches. Per the germline V gene, CDR1 is DFQATT and CDR2 is SNEGSKA (reference sequence). The CDR3 has 15 amino acids. The CDR3 DNA follows: TGCAGTGTCCCAGCTAGCGGGGGGGCCAAAAACATTCAGTACTTC. Its translation is CSVPASGGAKNIQYF.

This clonotype has more than one count but fewer than ten. The genes are TRBV7-9 and TRBJ2-3, with D maybe TRBD2 (7 bases). The CDR3 has 15 amino acids. Germline CDR1 and CDR2: SEHNR and FQNEAQ (reference sequence). Trimming removed 5 bases at V and 5 bases at J, with 17 bases between. The DNA of the CDR3 is TGTGCCAGCAGCCCATATCCGGGGGGCGAAGATACGCAGTATTTT. It specifies CASSPYPGGEDTQYF.

The chain carries TRBV24-1 and TRBJ2-1, with 8 bases identical to TRBD1. Unmatched junction bases numbered 4, after V lost 3 bases and J lost 7 bases. The CDR3 runs 14 residues. Germline CDR1 and CDR2: KGHDR and SFDVKD. The CDR3 sequence is CATSDPWTGNEQFF. CDR3 sequence (DNA): TGTGCCACCAGTGATCCCTGGACAGGGAATGAGCAGTTCTTC.

The rearrangement joins TRBV12-3 or TRBV12-4 to TRBJ1-2; D gene uncertain. Trimming shortened V by 4 bases and J by 4 bases, and 10 bases separated the two germline ends. This CDR3 region has 13 residues. CDR3 bases: TGTGCCAGCAGTTATCCGGGAGCCTATGGCTACACCTTC. It specifies CASSYPGAYGYTF.

The sample holds a few counts of this clonotype. The chain uses TRBV5-4 and TRBJ2-3; 8 nucleotides line up with TRBD2. V shed 0 bases and J 4 bases; nucleotides not matched to a gene: 4. The CDR3 runs 15 residues. Germline assignment: CDR1 SGHNT and CDR2 YYREEE (reference sequence). CDR3 in DNA: TGTGCCAGCAGCTTGGCACTAGCGGAAGCAGATACGCAGTATTTT. Protein sequence: CASSLALAEADTQYF.

The rearrangement links TRBV9 to TRBJ2-7; D is possibly TRBD2 (5 bases). The CDR3 has 13 residues. Germline lookup yields CDR1 SGDLS and CDR2 YYNGEE. The germline V and J ends were trimmed by 0 bases and 3 bases, with 7 bases remaining between them. Written as DNA, the CDR3 is TGTGCCAGCAGCGTAGCGGCGGGCTACGAGCAGTACTTC. Translated, it gives CASSVAAGYEQYF.